The 4 T cell receptor beta chains below all came from one sample that was sequenced in a study of shared clonotypes between healthy human individuals. Sequenced by immunoSEQ multiplex PCR; TCRdb stores in-frame clones only, minus some. Seen here are 490,000 or so clones, about 80% observed once, and the top ten hold approximately 12%. Sequencing was done on a sample of PBMCs. These receptors were collected from a woman in her thirties or forties in good health. Some clones in this sample may be carry-over from other donors' samples.

This clone showed up just once. The chain recombines TRBV5-1 with TRBJ2-7; D tentatively fits TRBD1 or TRBD2 (6 bases each). The CDR3 sequence is 15 residues long. CDR1 is SGHRS, CDR2 YFSETQ, per germline. With 3 bases removed from V and 6 bases from J, the gap between germline ends came to 19 bases. The CDR3 nucleotides are TGCGCCAGCAGCTACGTCGGGGGCTCGGTGAGCGAGCAGTACTTC. Its translation: CASSYVGGSVSEQYF.

The chain combines TRBV9 with TRBJ1-1; D not resolved. CDR1 SGDLS and CDR2 YYNGEE come from the germline V gene. Trimming cost V 0 bases and J 1 base, with 4 bases left between them. This CDR3 has 13 amino acids. CDR3 bases: TGTGCCAGCAGCGTAGGGTCGAACACTGAAGCTTTCTTT. Translating it yields CASSVGSNTEAFF.

The chain couples TRBV5-1 to TRBJ2-5; D remains unclear. The CDR3 totals 14 residues. Between the trimmed V and J ends, which lost 0 bases and 4 bases, there was a span of 10 bases. Germline loops: CDR1 SGHRS, CDR2 YFSETQ. Here the CDR3 reads CASSLGTVTETQYF. CDR3 DNA: TGCGCCAGCAGCTTGGGAACAGTAACAGAGACCCAGTACTTC.

The chain carries TRBV10-3 and TRBJ2-7; TRBD1 matches 8 bases. The CDR3 consists of 15 residues. Losses at the gene ends were 0 bases for V and 4 bases for J; bases not matched to a gene: 5. CDR1 and CDR2 (germline): ENHRY, SYGVKD. The CDR3 reads CAISESRGRVYEQYF. The CDR3 nucleotides read TGTGCCATCAGTGAGTCCAGGGGGCGCGTGTACGAGCAGTACTTC.